The rows below give T cell receptor beta chains drawn from one sample of a study of cytomegalovirus exposure and HLA in healthy donors. Repertoires were generated with immunoSEQ multiplex PCR, while TCRdb's copy carries only in-frame clones and drops some. The data hold 120,000 to 150,000 clones, with 76% observed a single time. The sequenced material came from PBMCs. These receptor sequences come from a man aged 40-55 years in good health and CMV-seronegative. CDR3s include the opening cysteine and the closing phenylalanine or tryptophan.

v_gene,CDR3aa
TRBV4-1,CASSQDRTVYGYTF
TRBV5-1,CASSSTGNYEQYF
TRBV6-5,CASSYSGLALDTQYF
TRBV13,CASSSGTESYEQYF
TRBV4-2,CASSQTQWGLPGF
TRBV28,CASSLNRGRTNTEAFF
TRBV4-3,CASSHRVVTGELFF
TRBV5-1,CASSLPGTSHEQYF
TRBV7-9,CASRGPGELSEKLFF
TRBV28,CASSSQTYEQYF
TRBV29-1,CSVEEARGHQETQYF
TRBV28,CASSSGNTEAFF
TRBV25-1,CASSEPGLAGVEQFF
TRBV20-1,CSARHTMRSIF
TRBV5-1,CASSLEDRGTDTQYF
TRBV9,CASSLAGQAGNTIYF
TRBV5-5,CASSGDRGTGNTIYF
TRBV14,CASSQVSFVDRSSYEQYF
TRBV7-6,CASSSHSTDAQYF
TRBV4-3,CASSQAGAAGRGVGELFF
TRBV19,CASTLSGSRYNEQFF
TRBV28,CASSFRDREDGYTF
TRBV5-1,CASSLGLAGDEQFF
TRBV10-2,CASSEEFNWGYTF
TRBV7-6,CASSLASVSYNSPLHF
TRBV19,CASSTPGGRTYEQYF
TRBV19,CASSIDSTGVGYGYTF
TRBV25-1,CASRTGAGGELFF
TRBV5-4,CASSLATDTQYF
TRBV6-6,CASSYEGELEQYF
TRBV19,CASRPPGRTSTDTQYF
TRBV19,CASSISFWGEEGYGYTF
TRBV10-3,CAISDPGTGFGDTQYF
TRBV6-6,CASSYSGRGGNYEQYF
TRBV5-1,CASSLEESYGAATSNQPQHF
TRBV4-2,CASSRTLAGGPSSYNEQFF
TRBV4-1,CASSQGLRDRGLNEQFF
TRBV29-1,CSVFRTGQGTGELFF
TRBV12-5,CASGHSTGRGVNEQFF
TRBV7-9,CASSLGDFSSYNEQFF
TRBV5-8,CASSLGLAGGPDTQYF
TRBV5-4,CASSLANGLAGGRETQYF
TRBV5-5,CASSSTDSYEQYF
TRBV30,CAWLPGLGGSFEQFF
TRBV21-1,CASSKFGDRGHKLFF
TRBV10-2,CASANAYQETQYF
TRBV5-1,CASRFGTGDSYEQYF
TRBV7-9,CASSLARLNEQFF
TRBV29-1,CSVESLAALNEQFF
TRBV18,CASSPGYRVDGYTF
TRBV19,CASNGNRGDEKLFF
TRBV14,CASCLGGRFTGELFF